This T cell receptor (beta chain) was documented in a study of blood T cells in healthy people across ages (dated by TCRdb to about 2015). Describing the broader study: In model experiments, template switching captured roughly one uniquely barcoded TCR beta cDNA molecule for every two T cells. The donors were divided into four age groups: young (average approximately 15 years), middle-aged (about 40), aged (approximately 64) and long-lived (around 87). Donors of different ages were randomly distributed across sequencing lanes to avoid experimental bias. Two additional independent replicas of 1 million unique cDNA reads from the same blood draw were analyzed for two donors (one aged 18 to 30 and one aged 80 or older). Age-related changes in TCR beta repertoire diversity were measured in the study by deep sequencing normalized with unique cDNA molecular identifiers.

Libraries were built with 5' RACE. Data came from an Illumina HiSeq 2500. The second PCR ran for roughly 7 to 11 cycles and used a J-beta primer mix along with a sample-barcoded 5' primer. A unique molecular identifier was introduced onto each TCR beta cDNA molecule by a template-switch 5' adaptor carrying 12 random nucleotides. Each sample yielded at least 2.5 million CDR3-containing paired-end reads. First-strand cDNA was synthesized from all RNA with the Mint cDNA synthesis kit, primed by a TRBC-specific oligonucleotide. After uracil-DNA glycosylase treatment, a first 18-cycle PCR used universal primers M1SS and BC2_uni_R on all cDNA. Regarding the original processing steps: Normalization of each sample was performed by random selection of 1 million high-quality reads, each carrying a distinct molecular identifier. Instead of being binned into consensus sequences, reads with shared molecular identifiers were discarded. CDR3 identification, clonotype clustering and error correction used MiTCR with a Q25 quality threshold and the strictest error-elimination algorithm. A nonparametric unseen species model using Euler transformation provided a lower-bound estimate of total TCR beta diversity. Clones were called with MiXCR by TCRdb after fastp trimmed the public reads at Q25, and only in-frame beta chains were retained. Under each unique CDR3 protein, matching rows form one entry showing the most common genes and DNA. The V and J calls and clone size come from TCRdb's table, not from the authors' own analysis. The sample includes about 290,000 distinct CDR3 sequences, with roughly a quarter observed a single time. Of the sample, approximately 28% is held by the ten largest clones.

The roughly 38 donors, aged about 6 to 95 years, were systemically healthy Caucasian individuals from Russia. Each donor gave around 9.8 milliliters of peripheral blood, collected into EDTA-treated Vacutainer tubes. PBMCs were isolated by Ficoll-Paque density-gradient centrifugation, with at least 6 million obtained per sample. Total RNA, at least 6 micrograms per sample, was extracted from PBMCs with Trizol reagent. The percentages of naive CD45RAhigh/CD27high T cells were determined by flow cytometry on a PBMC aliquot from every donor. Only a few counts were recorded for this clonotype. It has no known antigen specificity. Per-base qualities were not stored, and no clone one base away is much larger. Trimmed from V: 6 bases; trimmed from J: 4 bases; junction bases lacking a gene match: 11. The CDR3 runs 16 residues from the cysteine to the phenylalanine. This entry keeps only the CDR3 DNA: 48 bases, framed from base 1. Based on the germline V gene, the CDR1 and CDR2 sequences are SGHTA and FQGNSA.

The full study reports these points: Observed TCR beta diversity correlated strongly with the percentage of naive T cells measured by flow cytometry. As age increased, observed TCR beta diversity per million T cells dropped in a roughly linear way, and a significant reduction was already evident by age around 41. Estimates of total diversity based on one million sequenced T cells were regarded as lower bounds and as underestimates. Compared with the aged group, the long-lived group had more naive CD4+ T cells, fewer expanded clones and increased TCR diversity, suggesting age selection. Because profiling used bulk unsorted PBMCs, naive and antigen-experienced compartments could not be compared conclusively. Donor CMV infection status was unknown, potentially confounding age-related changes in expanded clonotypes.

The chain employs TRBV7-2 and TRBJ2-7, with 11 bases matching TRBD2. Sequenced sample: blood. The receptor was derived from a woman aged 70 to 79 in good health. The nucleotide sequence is TGTGCCAGCAGAGAGGGGGGGACTAGCGGTCCTTACGAGCAGTACTTC. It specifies CASREGGTSGPYEQYF.